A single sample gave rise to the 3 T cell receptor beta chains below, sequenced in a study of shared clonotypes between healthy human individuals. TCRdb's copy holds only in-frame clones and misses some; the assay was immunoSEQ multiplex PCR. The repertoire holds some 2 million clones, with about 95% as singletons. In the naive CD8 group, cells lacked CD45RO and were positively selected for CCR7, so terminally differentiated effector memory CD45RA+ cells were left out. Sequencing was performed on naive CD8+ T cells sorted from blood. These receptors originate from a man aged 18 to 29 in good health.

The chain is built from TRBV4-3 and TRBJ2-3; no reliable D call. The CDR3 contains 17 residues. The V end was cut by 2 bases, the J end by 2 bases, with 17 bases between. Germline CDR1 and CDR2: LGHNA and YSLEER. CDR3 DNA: TGCGCCAGCAGCCAAATATTACGTACAGATAACACAGATACGCAGTATTTT. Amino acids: CASSQILRTDNTDTQYF.

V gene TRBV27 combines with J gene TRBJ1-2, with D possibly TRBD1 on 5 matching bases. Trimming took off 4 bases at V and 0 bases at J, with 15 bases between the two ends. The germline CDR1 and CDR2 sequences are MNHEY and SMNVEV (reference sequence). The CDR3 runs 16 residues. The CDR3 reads CASSSKPGPANYGYTF. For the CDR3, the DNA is TGTGCCAGCAGTTCGAAGCCGGGACCTGCTAACTATGGCTACACCTTC.

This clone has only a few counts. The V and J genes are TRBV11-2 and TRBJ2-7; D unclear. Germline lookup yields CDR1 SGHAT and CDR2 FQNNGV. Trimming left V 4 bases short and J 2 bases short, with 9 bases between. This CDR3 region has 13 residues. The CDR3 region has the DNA TGTGCCAGCAGCTCCAGAGAGACCTACGAGCAGTACTTC. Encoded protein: CASSSRETYEQYF.